One and the same sample provided the 13 T cell receptor beta chains below, sequenced in a study of early T cells in non-severe SARS-CoV-2 infection (dated by TCRdb to the early 2020s). The method was 5' RACE. The run used a NextSeq 500. The public reads were reprocessed in TCRdb via fastp at Q25 and MiXCR, keeping in-frame beta chains. For every CDR3 protein sequence, its rows merge into one entry that carries the most common genes and DNA. The sample table shows about 30,000 distinct CDR3 sequences, and approximately 5% are seen once. Together, the top ten hold 13% of the sample. Sequencing was performed on whole blood. Receptor source: an adult who was a healthcare worker with PCR-confirmed SARS-CoV-2 infection or an uninfected control (not recorded which).

This clonotype occurred many times. V is TRBV27 and J is TRBJ2-3, with D tentatively TRBD1 or TRBD2 (5 bases each). Trimming removed 8 bases at V and 5 bases at J, with 17 bases between. The CDR3 has 14 residues. Germline V CDR1 and CDR2: MNHEY, SMNVEV (reference sequence). The CDR3 reads CASGSVGTQDTQYF. CDR3 sequence (DNA): TGTGCCAGCGGTTCGGTGGGGACCCAAGATACGCAGTATTTT.

There are many counts of this clonotype. The genes are TRBV11-2 and TRBJ2-3; D ambiguous. The CDR3 consists of 18 residues. Germline-derived CDR1 and CDR2 are SGHAT and FQNNGV. The V gene lost 1 base and the J gene lost 2 bases, with 19 bases spanning the gap. CDR3 sequence (DNA): TGTGCCAGCAGCTTAGTTATGGGCCCGAGGTGGGTCACAGATACGCAGTATTTT. Translated, it gives CASSLVMGPRWVTDTQYF.

In its sample, this clonotype was seen many times. V and J are TRBV20-1 and TRBJ1-1; TRBD1 is a possible D gene (6 bases). Germline lookup yields CDR1 DFQATT and CDR2 SNEGSKA (reference sequence). V lost 5 bases, J lost 1 base, and 11 bases lay in between. This CDR3 spans 13 amino acids. The CDR3 nucleotides read TGCAGTGCTTCGGGACACTCGAACACTGAAGCTTTCTTT. As protein: CSASGHSNTEAFF.

This clonotype was found a few times. It is unclear where the CDR3 begins or ends on the DNA, so no DNA is shown, and the CDR3 is as TCRdb lists it. The rearrangement joins TRBV7-2 to TRBJ2-1; the table names TRBD1, a call not compared with the DNA. Both ends counted, the CDR3 spans 13 residues. Looked up from germline, CDR1 is SGHTA and CDR2 is FQGNSA. The CDR3: CASSLAFGGGSVF.

This clonotype was counted at least ten times. The chain carries TRBV4-2 and TRBJ2-1; 9 bases are a match to TRBD2. This CDR3 spans 16 amino acids. Germline CDR1 LGHNA, CDR2 YNFKEQ. V shed 1 base, J shed 6 bases, and the junction held 7 bases outside the gene matches. The CDR3 spells CASSQAPGGGANEQFF. Here the CDR3 DNA reads TGTGCCAGCAGCCAAGCCCCAGGCGGGGGGGCCAATGAGCAGTTCTTC.

The sample holds a few counts of this clonotype. The V and J genes are TRBV6-5 and TRBJ1-6; 10 bases line up with TRBD1. Per the germline V gene, CDR1 is MNHEY and CDR2 is SVGAGI. The V gene end was trimmed by 7 bases and the J gene end by 7 bases; junction bases not matched to a gene: 13. The CDR3 loop spans 17 amino acids. The chain's CDR3 is CASNRGTGDRWNSPLHF. CDR3 coding DNA: TGTGCCAGCAATAGGGGGACAGGGGATCGTTGGAATTCACCCCTCCACTTT.

The J gene is TRBJ1-5, the V gene TRBV30, with a weak D call TRBD1 (5 bases). The CDR3 consists of 13 residues. Trimming removed 0 bases from V and 5 bases from J, with 8 bases in between. Germline lookup yields CDR1 GTSNPN and CDR2 SVGIG (reference sequence). In nucleotides, the CDR3 is TGTGCCTGGAGTGTACTGGGGGATCAGCCCCAGCATTTT. Its protein is CAWSVLGDQPQHF.

This clonotype was detected ten times or more. The rearrangement links TRBV6-1 to TRBJ2-3, with TRBD2 identical over 8 bases. With V trimmed by 9 bases and J by 0 bases, 5 bases remained unmatched. There are 14 residues in the CDR3. CDR1 is MNHNS and CDR2 is SASEGT in the germline V gene. CDR3 sequence (DNA): TGTGCCAGTGGTGAGCGGGGGAGCACAGATACGCAGTATTTT. Protein: CASGERGSTDTQYF.

This clonotype appeared many times. CDR3 amino acids: CAWDRDRETQYF. The DNA of the CDR3 is TGTGCCTGGGACAGGGATCGAGAGACCCAGTACTTC. The chain is built from TRBV30 and TRBJ2-5, with 7 bases identical to TRBD1. This CDR3 region has 12 residues. Germline values: CDR1 GTSNPN, CDR2 SVGIG (reference sequence). With 5 bases clipped from V and 4 bases from J, the junction kept 4 bases outside the gene matches.

This clonotype has ten or more counts. The CDR3 DNA reads as TGTGCCAGCAGCACCAGGGGGAACACCGGGGAGCTGTTTTTT. Its translation is CASSTRGNTGELFF. The chain is built from TRBV6-1 and TRBJ2-2, with a possible D match to TRBD1 (6 bases). The CDR3 has 14 amino acids. CDR1 is MNHNS, CDR2 SASEGT, per germline. The ends were cut back, 6 bases at V and 1 base at J, with 9 bases in the middle.

This clonotype was detected only a few times. The V gene is TRBV5-1, the J gene TRBJ1-1, with D possibly matching TRBD1 (6 bases). The CDR3 is made up of 14 amino acids. V lost 4 bases to trimming and J lost 4 bases, with 14 bases between them. CDR1 is SGHRS and CDR2 is YFSETQ in the germline V gene. This CDR3 reads CASSKQGSVTEAFF. The CDR3 bases are TGCGCCAGCAGCAAACAGGGTAGTGTCACTGAAGCTTTCTTT.

Many counts were recorded for this clonotype. The V gene is TRBV29-1, the J gene TRBJ2-2, with D hard to call. V was pared by 6 bases and J by 8 bases, with 13 bases between. From germline, CDR1 is SQVTM and CDR2 ANQGSEA. This CDR3 comprises 12 residues. DNA of the CDR3: TGCAGCGTGGGTCTGAGCCAAGGGGAGCTGTTTTTT. Its protein is CSVGLSQGELFF.

This clonotype showed up many times. This sequence joins TRBV15 and TRBJ2-1, with D hard to call. Per the germline V gene, CDR1 is LNHNV and CDR2 is YYDKDF (reference sequence). Trimming took 1 base from V and 7 from J, leaving 5 bases between them. The CDR3 runs 12 residues. The CDR3 is CATSRGENEQFF. In DNA form, the CDR3 reads TGTGCCACCAGCAGAGGAGAGAATGAGCAGTTCTTC.